This is a list of T cell receptor beta chains from one sample in a study of T cell responses to AZD1222 COVID-19 vaccine. Only in-frame clones appear in the TCRdb table, and some are missing; sequencing was by immunoSEQ multiplex PCR. The sample lists 130,000 to 150,000 clones, 80% to 95% occurring once. The source was peripheral blood, collected on day 0 of MenACWY control vaccination. The receptors here all came from an adult in good health. Each CDR3 is given with its conserved first and last residue. A D gene is named only where the DNA matches it firmly. Not every row has a clone size; where given, it reads once, few, many or a size class.

NA	TRBV10-2	NA	TRBJ1-1	CASSDFPGSHGTEAFF	TGCGCCAGCAGTGACTTCCCAGGGTCACACGGCACTGAAGCTTTCTTT
NA	TRBV19	TRBD1	TRBJ1-5	CASSIQRAGGRYSNQPQHF	TGTGCCAGTAGTATTCAGAGGGCAGGGGGACGCTATAGCAATCAGCCCCAGCATTTT
once	TRBV12-5	NA	TRBJ2-5	CASGLEEGTQYF	TGTGCTAGTGGTTTGGAAGAAGGGACCCAGTACTTC
NA	TRBV10-3	NA	TRBJ2-1	CAISEADEQFF	TGTGCCATCAGTGAGGCCGATGAGCAGTTCTTC
NA	TRBV28	TRBD2	TRBJ2-1	CASSTRTSDYNEQFF	TGTGCCAGCAGTACCAGGACTAGCGACTACAATGAGCAGTTCTTC
NA	TRBV7-7	NA	TRBJ1-3	CASSQGSGNTIYF	TGTGCCAGCAGCCAAGGATCTGGAAACACCATATATTTT
NA	TRBV6-5	TRBD2	TRBJ2-7	CASSYSSSGPYEQYF	TGTGCCAGCAGTTACTCATCTAGCGGACCCTACGAGCAGTACTTC
NA	TRBV6-5	NA	TRBJ1-4	CASRVRAFEKLFF	TGTGCCAGCAGGGTCAGGGCATTCGAAAAACTGTTTTTT
NA	TRBV19	TRBD1	TRBJ2-7	CASSLPGQPAYEQYF	TGTGCCAGTAGTCTCCCGGGACAGCCTGCCTACGAGCAGTACTTC
NA	TRBV19	TRBD1	TRBJ1-3	CASSQDRGGGNTIYF	TGTGCCAGTAGTCAGGACAGGGGAGGCGGAAACACCATATATTTT
NA	TRBV6-1	TRBD1	TRBJ1-2	CASSERTGLRGTYGYTF	TGTGCCAGCAGTGAAAGGACAGGGCTAAGGGGTACCTATGGCTACACCTTC
few	TRBV19	TRBD1	TRBJ1-5	CASTPDRQYSNQPQHF	TGTGCCAGTACCCCGGACAGGCAATATAGCAATCAGCCCCAGCATTTT
NA	TRBV6-4	NA	TRBJ1-5	CASSEYYSNQPQHF	TGTGCCAGCAGTGAATACTATAGCAATCAGCCCCAGCATTTT
NA	TRBV27	TRBD1	TRBJ1-5	CASRPLDRESYHF	TGTGCCAGCAGACCCCTTGACAGGGAATCGTATCATTTT
NA	TRBV28	NA	TRBJ2-7	CASSSGSSYEQYF	TGTGCCAGCAGTTCAGGGAGCTCCTACGAGCAGTACTTC
few	TRBV29-1	TRBD2	TRBJ2-7	CSATRTAGAEQYF	TGCAGCGCTACCAGGACAGCGGGAGCCGAGCAGTACTTC
NA	TRBV20-1	TRBD1	TRBJ1-1	CSASRTGNTEAFF	TGCAGTGCTAGTAGGACAGGGAACACTGAAGCTTTCTTT
NA	TRBV6-5	NA	TRBJ2-1	CASSVGPSEQFF	TGTGCCAGCAGCGTGGGTCCCAGTGAGCAGTTCTTC
NA	TRBV12-3/TRBV12-4	TRBD1	TRBJ2-2	CASRPTGGTELFF	TGTGCCAGCAGACCTACAGGGGGGACGGAGCTGTTTTTT
NA	TRBV5-6	NA	TRBJ2-7	CASSLGLGNYEQYF	TGTGCCAGCAGCTTGGGTTTAGGAAATTACGAGCAGTACTTC